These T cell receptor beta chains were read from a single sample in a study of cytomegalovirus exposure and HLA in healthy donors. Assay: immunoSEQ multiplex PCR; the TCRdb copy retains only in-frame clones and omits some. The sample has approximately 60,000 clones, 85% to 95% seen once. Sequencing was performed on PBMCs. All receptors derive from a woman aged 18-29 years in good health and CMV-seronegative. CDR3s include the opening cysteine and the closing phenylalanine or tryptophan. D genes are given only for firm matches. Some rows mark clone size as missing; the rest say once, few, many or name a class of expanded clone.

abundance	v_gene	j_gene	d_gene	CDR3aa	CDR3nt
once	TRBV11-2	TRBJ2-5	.	CASSLALLASETQYF	TGTGCCAGCAGCTTAGCCCTACTAGCTTCGGAGACCCAGTACTTC
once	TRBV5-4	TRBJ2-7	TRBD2	CASSPGRGGGRSYEQYF	TGTGCCAGCAGCCCGGGGAGGGGCGGGGGAAGATCCTACGAGCAGTACTTC
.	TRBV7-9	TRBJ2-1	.	CASSLGIEVGLKQFF	TGTGCCAGCAGCTTAGGAATAGAAGTCGGTCTCAAGCAGTTCTTC
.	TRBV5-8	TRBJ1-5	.	CASSLLNEARPQHF	TGTGCCAGCAGCTTGCTTAACGAAGCCCGGCCCCAGCATTTT
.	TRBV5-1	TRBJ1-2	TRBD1	CASSRPGQGGDGYTF	TGCGCCAGCAGCCGCCCTGGACAGGGAGGAGATGGCTACACCTTC
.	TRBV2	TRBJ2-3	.	CASSEEGHRTDTQYF	TGTGCCAGCAGTGAAGAGGGACACCGCACAGATACGCAGTATTTT
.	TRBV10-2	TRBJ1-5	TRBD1	CASWVGQGRGQPQHF	TGCGCCAGCTGGGTCGGACAGGGAAGGGGTCAGCCCCAGCATTTT
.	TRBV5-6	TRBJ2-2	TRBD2	CASSLGLAGVSSLGELFF	TGTGCCAGCAGCTTGGGGCTAGCGGGAGTCAGTTCTCTCGGGGAGCTGTTTTTT
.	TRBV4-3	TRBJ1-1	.	CASSQATGFGDTEAFF	TGCGCCAGCAGCCAAGCCACAGGGTTCGGAGACACTGAAGCTTTCTTT
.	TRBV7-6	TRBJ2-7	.	CASSSGRSRGSYEQYF	TGTGCCAGCAGCTCCGGCAGGAGTCGGGGATCCTACGAGCAGTACTTC
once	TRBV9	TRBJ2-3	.	CASSVGWGVRTDTQYF	TGTGCCAGCAGCGTAGGATGGGGGGTCCGCACAGATACGCAGTATTTT
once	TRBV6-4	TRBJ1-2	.	CASNTAQAGYTF	TGTGCCAGCAACACGGCCCAGGCTGGCTACACCTTC
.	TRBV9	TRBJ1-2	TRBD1	CASSPWDRVTNYGYTF	TGTGCCAGCAGCCCTTGGGACAGGGTAACGAACTATGGCTACACCTTC
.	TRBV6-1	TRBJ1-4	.	CASREQVTNEKLFF	TGTGCCAGCAGAGAACAGGTGACAAATGAAAAACTGTTTTTT
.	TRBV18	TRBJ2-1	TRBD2	CASAPSGGFLEQFF	TGTGCCAGCGCCCCTAGCGGGGGCTTTTTGGAGCAGTTCTTC
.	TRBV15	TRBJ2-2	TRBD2	CATSRDTWAGGTGELFF	TGTGCCACCAGCAGAGATACATGGGCGGGGGGCACCGGGGAGCTGTTTTTT
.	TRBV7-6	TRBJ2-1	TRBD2	CASSLRAGEIRNEQFF	TGTGCCAGCAGCTTAAGAGCGGGGGAGATCCGCAATGAGCAGTTCTTC
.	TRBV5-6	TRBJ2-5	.	CASSTAITGRYF	TGTGCCAGCAGCACCGCAATCACAGGGCGCTACTTC
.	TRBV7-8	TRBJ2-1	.	CASSSTRREQFF	TGTGCCAGCAGCTCCACTAGGAGAGAGCAGTTCTTC
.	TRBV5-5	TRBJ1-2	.	CASSLADNYGYTF	TGTGCCAGCAGCCTAGCGGATAACTATGGCTACACCTTC
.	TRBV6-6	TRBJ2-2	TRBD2	CASQGASGRAGELFF	TGTGCCAGCCAGGGGGCTAGCGGGAGGGCCGGGGAGCTGTTTTTT
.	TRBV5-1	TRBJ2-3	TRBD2	CASSYPTSGDYPSTDTQYF	TGCGCCAGCAGCTACCCGACTAGCGGAGACTACCCTAGCACAGATACGCAGTATTTT
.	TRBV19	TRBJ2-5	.	CASSPTAGAVQETQYF	TGTGCCAGTAGTCCCACGGCAGGGGCGGTCCAAGAGACCCAGTACTTC
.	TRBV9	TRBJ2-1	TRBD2	CASSVGTSAYNEQFF	TGTGCCAGCAGCGTAGGGACTAGCGCGTACAATGAGCAGTTCTTC
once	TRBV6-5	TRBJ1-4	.	CASGYRVNEKLFF	TGTGCCAGCGGATACAGGGTTAACGAAAAACTGTTTTTT
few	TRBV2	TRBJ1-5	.	CASSEGRRVDQPQHF	TGTGCCAGCAGTGAAGGACGGAGGGTGGATCAGCCCCAGCATTTT
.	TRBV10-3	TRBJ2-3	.	CAISGADFTDTQYF	TGTGCCATCAGTGGAGCGGACTTCACAGATACGCAGTATTTT
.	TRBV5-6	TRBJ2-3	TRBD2	CASSGASGLTGDTQYF	TGTGCCAGCAGCGGGGCTAGCGGGTTGACGGGAGATACGCAGTATTTT
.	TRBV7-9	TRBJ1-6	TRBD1	CASSPTGGAASYNSPLHF	TGTGCCAGCAGCCCAACAGGGGGGGCGGCCTCCTATAATTCACCCCTCCACTTT
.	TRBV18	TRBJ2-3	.	CATHPGQEDTQYF	TGTGCCACCCACCCCGGCCAGGAAGATACGCAGTATTTT
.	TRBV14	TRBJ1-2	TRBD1	CASSPFFDRDGYTF	TGTGCCAGCAGCCCGTTTTTCGACAGGGATGGCTACACCTTC
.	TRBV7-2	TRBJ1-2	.	CASSDKSSREPYGYTF	TGTGCCAGCAGCGACAAAAGTTCACGAGAGCCCTATGGCTACACCTTC
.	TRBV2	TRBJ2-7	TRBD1	CASLGQGYEQYF	TGTGCCAGCCTCGGACAGGGCTACGAGCAGTACTTC
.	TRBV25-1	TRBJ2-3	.	CASSTTSTDTQYF	TGTGCCAGCAGTACTACTAGCACAGATACGCAGTATTTT
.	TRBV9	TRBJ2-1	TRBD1	CASSDSSAGGHNEQFF	TGTGCCAGCAGCGATTCGTCGGCAGGGGGACACAATGAGCAGTTCTTC
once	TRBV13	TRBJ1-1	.	CASAQGRRPEAFF	TGTGCCAGCGCTCAGGGGCGCCGGCCTGAAGCTTTCTTT
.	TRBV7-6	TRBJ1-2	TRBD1	CASSKTGGSGGYTF	TGTGCCAGCAGCAAAACAGGGGGTTCGGGCGGCTACACCTTC
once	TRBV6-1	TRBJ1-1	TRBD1	CASSEVWGTGDTEAFF	TGTGCCAGCAGTGAAGTGTGGGGGACAGGGGACACTGAAGCTTTCTTT